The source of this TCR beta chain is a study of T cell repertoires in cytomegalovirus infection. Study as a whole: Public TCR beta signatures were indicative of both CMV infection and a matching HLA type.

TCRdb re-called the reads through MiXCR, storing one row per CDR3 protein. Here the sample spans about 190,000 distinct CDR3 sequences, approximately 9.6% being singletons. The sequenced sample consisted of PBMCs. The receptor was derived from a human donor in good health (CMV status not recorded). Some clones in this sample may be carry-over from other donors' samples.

The CDR3 loop reads CASCPGPNTGELFF. CDR3 nucleotide sequence: TGTGCCAGCTGTCCAGGACCTAACACCGGGGAGCTGTTTTTT. The V and J genes are TRBV7-6 and TRBJ2-2; D gene unclear. The CDR3 has 14 residues. Germline-derived CDR1 and CDR2 are SGHVS and FNYEAQ. Trimming left V 8 bases short and J 2 bases short, with 12 bases between.